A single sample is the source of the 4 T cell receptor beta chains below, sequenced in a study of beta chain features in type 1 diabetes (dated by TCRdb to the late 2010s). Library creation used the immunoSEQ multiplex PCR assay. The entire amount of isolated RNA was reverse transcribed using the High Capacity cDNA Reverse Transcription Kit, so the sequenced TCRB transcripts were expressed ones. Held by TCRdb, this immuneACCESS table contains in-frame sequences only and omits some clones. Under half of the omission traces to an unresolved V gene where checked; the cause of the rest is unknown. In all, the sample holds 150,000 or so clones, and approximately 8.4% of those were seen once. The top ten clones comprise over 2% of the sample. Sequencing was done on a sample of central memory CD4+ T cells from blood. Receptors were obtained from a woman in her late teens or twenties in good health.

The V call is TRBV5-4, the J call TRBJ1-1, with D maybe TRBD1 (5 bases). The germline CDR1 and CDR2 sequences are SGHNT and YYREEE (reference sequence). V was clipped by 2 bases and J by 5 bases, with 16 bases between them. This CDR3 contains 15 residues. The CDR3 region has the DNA TGTGCCAGCAGCTTTGGGGGGGGGAGTAGAACTGAAGCTTTCTTT. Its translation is CASSFGGGSRTEAFF.

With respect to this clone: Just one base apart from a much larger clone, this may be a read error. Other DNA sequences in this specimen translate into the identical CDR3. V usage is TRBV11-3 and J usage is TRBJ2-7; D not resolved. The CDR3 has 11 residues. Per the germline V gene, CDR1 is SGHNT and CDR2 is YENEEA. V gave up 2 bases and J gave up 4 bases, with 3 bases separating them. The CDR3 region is CASSLQYEQYF. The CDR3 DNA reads TGTGCCAGCAGCTTACAGTACGAGCAGTACTTC.

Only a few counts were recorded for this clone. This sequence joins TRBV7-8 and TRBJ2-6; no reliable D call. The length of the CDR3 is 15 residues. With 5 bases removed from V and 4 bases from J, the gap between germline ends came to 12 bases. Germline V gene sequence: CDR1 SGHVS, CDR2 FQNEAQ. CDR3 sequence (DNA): TGTGCCAGCAGCGGAGCGCGTAGAGGGGCCAACGTCCTGACTTTC. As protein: CASSGARRGANVLTF. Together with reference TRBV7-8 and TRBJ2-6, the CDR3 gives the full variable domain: GAGVSQSPRYKVAKRGQDVALRCDPISGHVSLFWYQQALGQGPEFLTYFQNEAQLDKSGLPSDRFFAERPEGSVSTLKIQRTQQEDSAVYLCASSGARRGANVLTFGAGSRLTVL.

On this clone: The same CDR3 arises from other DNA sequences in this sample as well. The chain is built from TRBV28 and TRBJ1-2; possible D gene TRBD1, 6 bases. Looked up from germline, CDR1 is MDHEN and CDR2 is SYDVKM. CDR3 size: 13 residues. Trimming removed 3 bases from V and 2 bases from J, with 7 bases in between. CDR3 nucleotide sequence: TGTGCCAGCAGTTTGGGGGCCAACTATGGCTACACCTTC. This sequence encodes CASSLGANYGYTF.